These T cell receptor beta chains were read from a single sample in a study of blood T cell repertoires in COVID-19. Only in-frame clones appear in the TCRdb table, and some are missing; sequencing was by immunoSEQ multiplex PCR. The table records 310,000 or so clones, roughly 89% of them present only once. Sequencing was done on a sample of peripheral blood. These receptors were collected from a man aged 30-40 years with COVID-19, enrolled during active disease. Both conserved end residues are part of each CDR3. Each record gives: clone size, V gene, J gene, CDR3 length, D gene, CDR3 DNA, CDR3 protein. D genes are given only for firm matches. Clone size appears in some rows only: once, few, many, or a class for an expanded clone.

abundance: .; v_gene: TRBV28; j_gene: TRBJ1-1; len: 16; d_gene: .; CDR3nt: TGTGCCAGCAGACTTGCCGGGCAGGGGTCGAACACTGAAGCTTTCTTT; CDR3aa: CASRLAGQGSNTEAFF
abundance: .; v_gene: TRBV5-1; j_gene: TRBJ1-1; len: 12; d_gene: .; CDR3nt: TGCGCCAGCAGCCCTCCCCCAGGGATGGCTTTCTTT; CDR3aa: CASSPPPGMAFF
abundance: .; v_gene: TRBV19; j_gene: TRBJ2-3; len: 16; d_gene: TRBD1; CDR3nt: TGTGCCAGTAGTAGTGAGGGGGCAAACCCCACAGATACGCAGTATTTT; CDR3aa: CASSSEGANPTDTQYF
abundance: .; v_gene: TRBV7-3; j_gene: TRBJ2-5; len: 15; d_gene: TRBD2; CDR3nt: TGTGCCAGCAGCTTAACGGCGGGAGGGCCGGAGACCCAGTACTTC; CDR3aa: CASSLTAGGPETQYF
abundance: .; v_gene: TRBV18; j_gene: TRBJ1-2; len: 11; d_gene: .; CDR3nt: TGTGCCAGCTCATCAACTAATGGCTACACCTTC; CDR3aa: CASSSTNGYTF
abundance: .; v_gene: TRBV6-5; j_gene: TRBJ2-7; len: 15; d_gene: .; CDR3nt: TGTGCCAGCAGTTACTCTGGGGTGGGGCCCTACGAGCAGTACTTC; CDR3aa: CASSYSGVGPYEQYF
abundance: .; v_gene: TRBV29-1; j_gene: TRBJ2-7; len: 12; d_gene: TRBD2; CDR3nt: TGCAGCGTGTTAGCGGGCCCCTACGAGCAGTACTTC; CDR3aa: CSVLAGPYEQYF
abundance: .; v_gene: TRBV6-1; j_gene: TRBJ2-2; len: 13; d_gene: .; CDR3nt: TGTGCCAGCAGTGATCAGGGTGGCGGGGAGCTGTTTTTT; CDR3aa: CASSDQGGGELFF
abundance: once; v_gene: TRBV27; j_gene: TRBJ2-7; len: 15; d_gene: TRBD1; CDR3nt: TGTGCCAGCAGCCCGTGGACAGGGGGCAACTACGAGCAGTACTTC; CDR3aa: CASSPWTGGNYEQYF
abundance: .; v_gene: TRBV6-5; j_gene: TRBJ2-7; len: 14; d_gene: .; CDR3nt: TGTGCCAGCAGGGCGACTCCCAGAGGCTCCGAGCAGTACTTC; CDR3aa: CASRATPRGSEQYF
abundance: .; v_gene: TRBV19; j_gene: TRBJ1-5; len: 13; d_gene: .; CDR3nt: TGTGCCAGTAGTATAGGGGCCAGTCAGCCCCAGCATTTT; CDR3aa: CASSIGASQPQHF
abundance: once; v_gene: TRBV28; j_gene: TRBJ2-5; len: 19; d_gene: TRBD1; CDR3nt: TGTGCCAGCAGTTTAAGAGGGACAGGGCCTTTGAGAAGGCAAGAGACCCAGTACTTC; CDR3aa: CASSLRGTGPLRRQETQYF
abundance: .; v_gene: TRBV19; j_gene: TRBJ2-3; len: 18; d_gene: TRBD2; CDR3nt: TGTGCCAGTAGTATAGGCCCTACTAGCGGGGGGAGGGCAGATACGCAGTATTTT; CDR3aa: CASSIGPTSGGRADTQYF
abundance: .; v_gene: TRBV27; j_gene: TRBJ2-5; len: 16; d_gene: TRBD1; CDR3nt: TGTGCCAGCAGTTTCTTGGGAGGGACAGGGTGGCAGACCCAGTACTTC; CDR3aa: CASSFLGGTGWQTQYF
abundance: .; v_gene: TRBV6-5; j_gene: TRBJ1-1; len: 14; d_gene: .; CDR3nt: TGTGCCAGCAGGCCCTACAGGGCTGGGACTGAAGCTTTCTTT; CDR3aa: CASRPYRAGTEAFF
abundance: .; v_gene: TRBV4-1; j_gene: TRBJ1-1; len: 15; d_gene: .; CDR3nt: TGCGCCAGCAGCCATTCTGTCCGGGGGAACACTGAAGCTTTCTTT; CDR3aa: CASSHSVRGNTEAFF
abundance: .; v_gene: TRBV11-2; j_gene: TRBJ2-3; len: 15; d_gene: TRBD2; CDR3nt: TGTGCCAGCAGCTTAGGACTAGCGGGGCCAGATACGCAGTATTTT; CDR3aa: CASSLGLAGPDTQYF
abundance: .; v_gene: TRBV7-2; j_gene: TRBJ2-2; len: 15; d_gene: .; CDR3nt: TGTGCCAGCAGCCAGGGGTCAGGGAGAAGCGGGGAGCTGTTTTTT; CDR3aa: CASSQGSGRSGELFF
abundance: once; v_gene: TRBV30; j_gene: TRBJ1-2; len: 16; d_gene: TRBD1; CDR3nt: TGTGCCTGGAGTGGCCGACAGGGTCCTTCGAACTATGGCTACACCTTC; CDR3aa: CAWSGRQGPSNYGYTF
abundance: .; v_gene: TRBV24-1; j_gene: TRBJ1-5; len: 13; d_gene: .; CDR3nt: TGTGCCACCAGTGATTTGCAGGATCAGCCCCAGCATTTT; CDR3aa: CATSDLQDQPQHF
abundance: .; v_gene: TRBV6-1; j_gene: TRBJ2-2; len: 15; d_gene: .; CDR3nt: TGTGCCAGCAGTGAGAACAGTCCGAACACCGGGGAGCTGTTTTTT; CDR3aa: CASSENSPNTGELFF
abundance: .; v_gene: TRBV28; j_gene: TRBJ2-7; len: 15; d_gene: .; CDR3nt: TGTGCCAGCAGTTTAGCAGGATCCCCCTCCTACGAGCAGTACTTC; CDR3aa: CASSLAGSPSYEQYF
abundance: once; v_gene: TRBV12-3/TRBV12-4; j_gene: TRBJ1-1; len: 13; d_gene: .; CDR3nt: TGTGCCAGCACCAGCGCCCCGACGGGGGGAGCTTTCTTT; CDR3aa: CASTSAPTGGAFF
abundance: .; v_gene: TRBV7-3; j_gene: TRBJ2-1; len: 15; d_gene: TRBD2; CDR3nt: TGTGCCAGCAGCTTCTTAGCGGGGGGGCTAAATGAGCAGTTCTTC; CDR3aa: CASSFLAGGLNEQFF
abundance: .; v_gene: TRBV6-2/TRBV6-3; j_gene: TRBJ1-1; len: 12; d_gene: .; CDR3nt: TGTGCCAGCAGTCCCACAGGGATTGAAGCTTTCTTT; CDR3aa: CASSPTGIEAFF
abundance: .; v_gene: TRBV20-1; j_gene: TRBJ1-5; len: 11; d_gene: .; CDR3nt: TGCAGTGCTAGTCCGGATCAGCCCCAGCATTTT; CDR3aa: CSASPDQPQHF
abundance: .; v_gene: TRBV21-1; j_gene: TRBJ2-3; len: 15; d_gene: .; CDR3nt: TGTGCCAGCAGCCTGCGACAGGGGCTGTCAGATACGCAGTATTTT; CDR3aa: CASSLRQGLSDTQYF
abundance: .; v_gene: TRBV27; j_gene: TRBJ1-1; len: 14; d_gene: TRBD1; CDR3nt: TGTGCCAGCAGTTCGGACAGGGCGAACACTGAAGCTTTCTTT; CDR3aa: CASSSDRANTEAFF
abundance: .; v_gene: TRBV9; j_gene: TRBJ2-3; len: 15; d_gene: .; CDR3nt: TGTGCCAGCAGCGTATCAAGCCGGGGCACAGATACGCAGTATTTT; CDR3aa: CASSVSSRGTDTQYF
abundance: .; v_gene: TRBV19; j_gene: TRBJ2-3; len: 14; d_gene: .; CDR3nt: TGTGCCAGTAACCAGCGTGGGGCGTTGGATACGCAGTATTTT; CDR3aa: CASNQRGALDTQYF
abundance: .; v_gene: TRBV29-1; j_gene: TRBJ2-3; len: 15; d_gene: .; CDR3nt: TGCAGCGTTGAAGATATTGGCAGGGGCCCAGATACGCAGTATTTT; CDR3aa: CSVEDIGRGPDTQYF
abundance: .; v_gene: TRBV4-3; j_gene: TRBJ2-5; len: 14; d_gene: .; CDR3nt: TGCGCCAGCAGCCAAGATTCCGGCGGGGAGACCCAGTACTTC; CDR3aa: CASSQDSGGETQYF
abundance: .; v_gene: TRBV9; j_gene: TRBJ2-5; len: 18; d_gene: TRBD2; CDR3nt: TGTGCCAGCAGTTCTAATCCGGGACTAGCGGGAGGAAAAGAGACCCAGTACTTC; CDR3aa: CASSSNPGLAGGKETQYF
abundance: .; v_gene: TRBV15; j_gene: TRBJ2-2; len: 16; d_gene: TRBD1; CDR3nt: TGTGCCACCGGGTGGGGGACAGGGGGCGAGGTCGGGGAGCTGTTTTTT; CDR3aa: CATGWGTGGEVGELFF
abundance: .; v_gene: TRBV7-3; j_gene: TRBJ2-5; len: 14; d_gene: TRBD1; CDR3nt: TGTGCCAGCAGCCCGGACAGGGGAGTACAGACCCAGTACTTC; CDR3aa: CASSPDRGVQTQYF
abundance: once; v_gene: TRBV6-2/TRBV6-3; j_gene: TRBJ1-1; len: 19; d_gene: TRBD1; CDR3nt: TGTGCCAGCAGTCCCATACAGGGAACGGGACAGAGAATGAACACTGAAGCTTTCTTT; CDR3aa: CASSPIQGTGQRMNTEAFF
abundance: .; v_gene: TRBV7-3; j_gene: TRBJ2-1; len: 16; d_gene: TRBD1; CDR3nt: TGTGCCAGCAGCCCGCAGGGACAGGGGAGCTACAATGAGCAGTTCTTC; CDR3aa: CASSPQGQGSYNEQFF